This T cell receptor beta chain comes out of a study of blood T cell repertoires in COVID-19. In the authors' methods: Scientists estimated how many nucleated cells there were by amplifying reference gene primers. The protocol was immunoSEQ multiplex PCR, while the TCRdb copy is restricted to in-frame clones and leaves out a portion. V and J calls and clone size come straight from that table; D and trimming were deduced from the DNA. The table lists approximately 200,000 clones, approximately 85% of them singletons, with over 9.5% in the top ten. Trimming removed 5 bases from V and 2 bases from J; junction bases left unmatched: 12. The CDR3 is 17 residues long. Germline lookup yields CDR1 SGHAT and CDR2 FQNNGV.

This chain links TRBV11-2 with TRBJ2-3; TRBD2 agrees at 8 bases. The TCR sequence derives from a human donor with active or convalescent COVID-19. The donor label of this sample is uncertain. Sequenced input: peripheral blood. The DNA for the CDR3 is TGTGCCAGCAGCCGTCGCGTAAGCGGGGGTCCCACAGATACGCAGTATTTT. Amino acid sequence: CASSRRVSGGPTDTQYF.